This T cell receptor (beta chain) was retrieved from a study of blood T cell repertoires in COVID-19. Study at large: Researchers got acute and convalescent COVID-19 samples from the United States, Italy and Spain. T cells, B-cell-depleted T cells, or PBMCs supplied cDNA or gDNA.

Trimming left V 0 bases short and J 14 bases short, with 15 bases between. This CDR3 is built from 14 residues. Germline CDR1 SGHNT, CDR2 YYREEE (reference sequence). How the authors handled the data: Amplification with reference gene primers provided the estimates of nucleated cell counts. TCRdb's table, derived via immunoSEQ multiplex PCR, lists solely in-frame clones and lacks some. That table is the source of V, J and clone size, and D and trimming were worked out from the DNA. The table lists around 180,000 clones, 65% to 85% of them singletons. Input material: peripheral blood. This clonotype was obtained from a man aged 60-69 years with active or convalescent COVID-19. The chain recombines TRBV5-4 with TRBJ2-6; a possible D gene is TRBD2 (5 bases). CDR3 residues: CASSLGGSPMLLTF. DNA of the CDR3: TGTGCCAGCAGCTTGGGAGGGTCCCCCATGCTCCTGACTTTC.